These T cell receptor beta chains were read from a single sample in a study of T cell responses to AZD1222 COVID-19 vaccine. Profiled with immunoSEQ multiplex PCR; TCRdb holds only in-frame clones, not every one. The sample lists 150,000 or so clones, around 89% seen once, with roughly 4.7% in the top ten. This specimen was peripheral blood, taken on day 0 of AZD1222 vaccination. The receptors were gathered from an adult in good health. Each CDR3 is given with its conserved first and last residue. The D gene is left open where the match is weak. Expanded clones are given a class, and other clones once, few, many or no size at all.

cdr3_length	v_call	clone_size	j_call	d_call	cdr3_aa	cdr3_nt
18	TRBV5-8	-	TRBJ1-2	-	CASRGSEGVRGASGGYTF	TGTGCCAGCAGGGGAAGCGAAGGGGTTCGGGGGGCGAGTGGAGGCTACACCTTC
15	TRBV6-1	once	TRBJ1-6	-	CASSETRAENSPLHF	TGTGCCAGCAGTGAAACCCGTGCCGAGAATTCACCCCTCCACTTT
16	TRBV7-2	once	TRBJ2-2	-	CASSLHRPSEGGELFF	TGTGCCAGCAGCTTACACCGGCCTAGCGAAGGCGGGGAGCTGTTTTTT
16	TRBV4-2	-	TRBJ1-2	TRBD1	CASSRSAGQVNYGYTF	TGTGCCAGCAGCCGGTCAGCGGGACAGGTTAACTATGGCTACACCTTC
16	TRBV11-2	-	TRBJ2-2	-	CASSLDLNRYTGELFF	TGTGCCAGCAGCTTAGATCTGAATCGATACACCGGGGAGCTGTTTTTT
12	TRBV6-1	-	TRBJ2-1	-	CASSEREFEQFF	TGTGCCAGCAGTGAAAGGGAGTTTGAGCAGTTCTTC
16	TRBV6-2/TRBV6-3	-	TRBJ2-3	-	CASSTRNSRDTDTQYF	TGTGCCAGCAGTACCCGAAATTCCAGGGACACAGATACGCAGTATTTT
15	TRBV5-4	-	TRBJ1-1	-	CASSPTRGMNTEAFF	TGTGCCAGCAGCCCTACTAGGGGAATGAACACTGAAGCTTTCTTT
14	TRBV28	-	TRBJ1-4	-	CASSGYSFNEKLFF	TGTGCCAGCAGTGGATACAGCTTTAATGAAAAACTGTTTTTT
15	TRBV11-3	-	TRBJ2-5	-	CASSLGPRASETQYF	TGTGCCAGCAGCTTAGGGCCCAGAGCGTCGGAGACCCAGTACTTC
17	TRBV6-6	-	TRBJ2-3	-	CASSPSGGSFSTDTQYF	TGTGCCAGCAGTCCATCGGGGGGCTCCTTTAGCACAGATACGCAGTATTTT
16	TRBV19	once	TRBJ2-3	TRBD2	CASSGRRSGAGDTQYF	TGTGCCAGTAGTGGCAGAAGGAGCGGGGCCGGAGATACGCAGTATTTT
14	TRBV5-1	-	TRBJ1-1	TRBD1	CASSPGQVVTEAFF	TGCGCCAGCAGCCCCGGACAGGTAGTCACTGAAGCTTTCTTT
14	TRBV9	-	TRBJ1-1	-	CASSPWVGNTEAFF	TGTGCCAGCAGCCCCTGGGTGGGGAACACTGAAGCTTTCTTT
13	TRBV12-3/TRBV12-4	once	TRBJ2-7	TRBD1	CASSRQGVYEQYF	TGTGCCAGCAGCCGACAGGGGGTCTACGAGCAGTACTTC
11	TRBV28	-	TRBJ1-2	-	CASSVDYGYTF	TGTGCCAGCAGTGTGGACTATGGCTACACCTTC
14	TRBV30	-	TRBJ1-6	-	CACTRRDNNSPLHF	TGTGCCTGCACACGCCGGGACAATAATTCACCCCTCCACTTT
14	TRBV4-1	-	TRBJ1-1	TRBD1	CASGPYRGRTEAFF	TGCGCCAGCGGACCTTACAGGGGGCGGACTGAAGCTTTCTTT
18	TRBV11-3	-	TRBJ2-2	TRBD2	CASSPGLAGGKSTGELFF	TGTGCCAGCAGCCCGGGACTAGCGGGAGGGAAGAGCACCGGGGAGCTGTTTTTT
13	TRBV3-1/TRBV3-2	-	TRBJ1-5	-	CASSQGGGQPQHF	TGTGCCAGCAGCCAAGGGGGAGGTCAGCCCCAGCATTTT
16	TRBV5-6	once	TRBJ1-2	TRBD1	CASSPKGQGAIYGYTF	TGTGCCAGCAGCCCAAAGGGACAGGGGGCGATCTATGGCTACACCTTC
14	TRBV19	-	TRBJ1-5	-	CASAGPTNNQPQHF	TGTGCCAGTGCCGGGCCGACCAACAATCAGCCCCAGCATTTT
16	TRBV4-3	once	TRBJ1-5	TRBD1	CASSQSWGQGYQPQHF	TGCGCCAGCAGCCAATCCTGGGGACAGGGATATCAGCCCCAGCATTTT
16	TRBV7-9	-	TRBJ2-1	TRBD1	CASSIKGQGAGNEQFF	TGTGCCAGCAGTATCAAGGGGCAGGGGGCAGGCAATGAGCAGTTCTTC
13	TRBV6-4	-	TRBJ2-2	-	CASSEVPTGELFF	TGTGCCAGCAGTGAAGTACCCACCGGGGAGCTGTTTTTT
15	TRBV3-1/TRBV3-2	once	TRBJ1-6	TRBD1	CASGPGDRGNSPLHF	TGTGCCAGTGGACCCGGGGACAGGGGCAATTCACCCCTCCACTTT
14	TRBV2	-	TRBJ2-1	-	CASKDWGSYNEQFF	TGTGCCAGCAAGGACTGGGGCTCCTACAATGAGCAGTTCTTC
16	TRBV5-4	-	TRBJ2-7	TRBD1	CASSPLPDRVTYEQYF	TGTGCCAGCAGCCCGCTCCCGGACAGGGTCACCTACGAGCAGTACTTC
14	TRBV7-9	-	TRBJ2-7	TRBD2	CASSLSPSGSGKYF	TGTGCCAGCAGCTTATCGCCTAGCGGGAGTGGAAAGTACTTC
15	TRBV27	-	TRBJ2-7	-	CASSIRGGSSYEQYF	TGTGCCAGCAGTATCCGAGGGGGGTCCTCCTACGAGCAGTACTTC
13	TRBV21-1	-	TRBJ2-7	-	CASSKFHTYEQYF	TGTGCCAGCAGCAAATTCCACACCTACGAGCAGTACTTC
13	TRBV28	-	TRBJ1-5	-	CASSFFAGQPQHF	TGTGCCAGCAGTTTTTTTGCCGGTCAGCCCCAGCATTTT
15	TRBV19	once	TRBJ2-2	-	CASSMPGGRTGELFF	TGTGCCAGTAGTATGCCAGGTGGCAGGACCGGGGAGCTGTTTTTT
14	TRBV5-1	-	TRBJ2-7	-	CASSLGDVSYEQYF	TGCGCCAGCAGCTTGGGGGACGTCTCCTACGAGCAGTACTTC
15	TRBV7-9	-	TRBJ2-1	TRBD2	CASRGLAGGRSEQFF	TGTGCCAGCAGAGGACTAGCGGGAGGAAGAAGTGAGCAGTTCTTC
12	TRBV12-5	few	TRBJ2-5	TRBD1	CASGLVLGQNHF	TGTGCTAGTGGTTTGGTACTGGGACAGAATCACTTC
14	TRBV7-9	-	TRBJ1-2	-	CASCYGSGNYGYTF	TGTGCCAGCTGCTATGGTTCGGGGAACTATGGCTACACCTTC
14	TRBV28	-	TRBJ2-5	-	CASSFVGSQETQYF	TGTGCCAGCAGTTTTGTCGGGAGCCAAGAGACCCAGTACTTC
14	TRBV7-9	-	TRBJ1-3	TRBD1	CASSIRDRGHTIYF	TGTGCCAGCAGCATCCGGGACAGGGGACACACCATATATTTT
14	TRBV19	-	TRBJ1-2	-	CASSIKGANYGYTF	TGTGCCAGTAGTATCAAGGGAGCTAACTATGGCTACACCTTC
14	TRBV19	-	TRBJ1-1	-	CASSRLFLNTEAFF	TGTGCCAGTAGTCGACTTTTCTTGAACACTGAAGCTTTCTTT
15	TRBV6-6	-	TRBJ1-3	TRBD1	CASSYGGTGANTIYF	TGTGCCAGCAGTTACGGAGGGACAGGGGCGAACACCATATATTTT
15	TRBV9	-	TRBJ2-3	TRBD2	CASTLGGLAGDTQYF	TGTGCCAGCACCCTAGGGGGACTAGCGGGAGATACGCAGTATTTT
15	TRBV7-2	-	TRBJ1-3	-	CASSSGRSSGNTIYF	TGTGCCAGCAGCTCGGGACGGAGCTCTGGAAACACCATATATTTT
15	TRBV28	-	TRBJ2-1	-	CASSLPQGSYNEQFF	TGTGCCAGCAGTTTACCGCAAGGCTCCTACAATGAGCAGTTCTTC
13	TRBV9	-	TRBJ1-2	-	CASSVAGASGYTF	TGTGCCAGCAGCGTAGCGGGGGCCAGTGGCTACACCTTC
13	TRBV7-3	-	TRBJ2-7	-	CASSLSQHYEQYF	TGTGCCAGCAGCTTAAGCCAACACTACGAGCAGTACTTC
16	TRBV21-1	-	TRBJ2-7	-	CASSKVGYSRSYEQYF	TGTGCCAGCAGCAAGGTCGGTTACTCTCGTTCCTACGAGCAGTACTTC
17	TRBV5-4	-	TRBJ2-7	TRBD2	CASSPGLAGGSSYEQYF	TGTGCCAGCAGCCCGGGACTAGCGGGAGGGAGCTCCTACGAGCAGTACTTC
17	TRBV4-1	-	TRBJ1-6	-	CASSLTGTGRRNSPLHF	TGCGCCAGCAGCCTCACTGGTACGGGACGAAGAAATTCACCCCTCCACTTT
13	TRBV7-2	-	TRBJ2-7	-	CASSYLQGSEQYF	TGTGCCAGCAGCTACCTTCAGGGGTCCGAGCAGTACTTC
16	TRBV7-9	-	TRBJ2-3	-	CASRIGLGGQGSTQYF	TGTGCCAGCAGGATTGGATTGGGGGGCCAAGGATCTACGCAGTATTTT
14	TRBV20-1	-	TRBJ1-5	TRBD1	CSASKGQGGQPQHF	TGCAGTGCTAGTAAGGGACAGGGAGGACAGCCCCAGCATTTT
15	TRBV7-2	-	TRBJ2-2	-	CASSYQGLLTGELFF	TGTGCCAGCAGCTATCAGGGGCTCCTCACCGGGGAGCTGTTTTTT
13	TRBV2	-	TRBJ2-1	-	CASSERQLGEQFF	TGTGCCAGCAGTGAAAGACAACTGGGTGAGCAGTTCTTC